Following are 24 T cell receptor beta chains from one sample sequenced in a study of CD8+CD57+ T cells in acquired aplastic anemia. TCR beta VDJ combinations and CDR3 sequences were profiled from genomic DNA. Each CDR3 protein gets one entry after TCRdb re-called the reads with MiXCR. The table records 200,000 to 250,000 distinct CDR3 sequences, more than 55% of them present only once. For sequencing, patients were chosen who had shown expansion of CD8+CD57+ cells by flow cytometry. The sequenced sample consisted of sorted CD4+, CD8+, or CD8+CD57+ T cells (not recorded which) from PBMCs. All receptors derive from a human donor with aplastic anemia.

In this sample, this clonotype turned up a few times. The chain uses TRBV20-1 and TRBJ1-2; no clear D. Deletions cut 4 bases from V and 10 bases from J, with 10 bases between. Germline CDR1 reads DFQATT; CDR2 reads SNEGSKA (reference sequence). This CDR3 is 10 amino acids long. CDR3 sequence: CSAKELLYTF. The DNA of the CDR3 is TGCAGTGCTAAGGAGCTACTCTACACCTTC.

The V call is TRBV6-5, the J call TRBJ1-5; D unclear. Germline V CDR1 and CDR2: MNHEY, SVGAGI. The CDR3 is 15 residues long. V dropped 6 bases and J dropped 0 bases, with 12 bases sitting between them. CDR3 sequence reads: CASSSLGPSNQPQHF. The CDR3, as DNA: TGTGCCAGCAGCTCCTTGGGTCCTAGCAATCAGCCCCAGCATTTT.

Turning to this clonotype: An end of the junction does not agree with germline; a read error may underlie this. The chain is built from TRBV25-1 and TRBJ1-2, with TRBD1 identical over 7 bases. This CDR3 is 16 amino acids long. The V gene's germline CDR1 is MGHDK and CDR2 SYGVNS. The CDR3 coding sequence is TGTGCCAGCAGTACATGGACAGGAGGAACTAACAATGGCTACACCTTC. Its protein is CASSTWTGGTNNGYTF.

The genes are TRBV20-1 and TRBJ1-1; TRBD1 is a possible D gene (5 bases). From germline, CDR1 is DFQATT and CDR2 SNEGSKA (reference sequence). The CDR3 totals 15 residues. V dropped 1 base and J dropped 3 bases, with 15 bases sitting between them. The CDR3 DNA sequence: TGCAGTGCTAGAGTCCGTAGGAGGGGCGACACTGAAGCTTTCTTT. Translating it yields CSARVRRRGDTEAFF.

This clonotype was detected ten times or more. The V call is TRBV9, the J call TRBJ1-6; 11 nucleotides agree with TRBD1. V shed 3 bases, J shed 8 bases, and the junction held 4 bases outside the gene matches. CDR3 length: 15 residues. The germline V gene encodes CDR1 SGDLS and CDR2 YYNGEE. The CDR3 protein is CASSARDRGYSPLHF. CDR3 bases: TGTGCCAGCAGCGCCCGGGACAGGGGGTATTCACCCCTCCACTTT.

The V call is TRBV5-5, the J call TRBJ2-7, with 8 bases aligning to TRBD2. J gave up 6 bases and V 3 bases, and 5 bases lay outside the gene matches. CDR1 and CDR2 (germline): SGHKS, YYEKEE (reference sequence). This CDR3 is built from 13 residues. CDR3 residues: CASSSGLVGEQYF. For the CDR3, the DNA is TGTGCCAGCAGCTCGGGACTAGTGGGCGAGCAGTACTTC.

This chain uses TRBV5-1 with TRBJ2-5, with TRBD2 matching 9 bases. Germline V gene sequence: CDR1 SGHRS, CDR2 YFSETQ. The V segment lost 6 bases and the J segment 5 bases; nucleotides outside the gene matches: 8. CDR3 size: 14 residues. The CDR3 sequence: CASMAGGPAETQYF. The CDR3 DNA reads TGCGCCAGCATGGCGGGGGGGCCTGCTGAGACCCAGTACTTC.

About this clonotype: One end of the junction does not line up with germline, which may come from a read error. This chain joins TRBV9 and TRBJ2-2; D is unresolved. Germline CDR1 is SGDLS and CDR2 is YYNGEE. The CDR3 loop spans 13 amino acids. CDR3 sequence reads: CASSVGSTRELFF. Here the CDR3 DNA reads TGTGCCAGCAGCGTAGGCAGCACCAGGGAGCTGTTTTTT.

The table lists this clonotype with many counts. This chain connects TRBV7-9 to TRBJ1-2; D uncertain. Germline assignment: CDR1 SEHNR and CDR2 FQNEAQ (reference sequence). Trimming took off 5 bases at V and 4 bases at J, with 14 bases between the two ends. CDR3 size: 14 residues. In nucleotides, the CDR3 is TGTGCCAGCAGCCAAACCCAGATGCTCTATGGCTACACCTTC. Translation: CASSQTQMLYGYTF. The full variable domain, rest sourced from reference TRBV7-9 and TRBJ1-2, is DTGVSQNPRHKITKRGQNVTFRCDPISEHNRLYWYRQTLGQGPEFLTYFQNEAQLEKSRLLSDRFSAERPKGSFSTLEIQRTEQGDSAMYLCASSQTQMLYGYTFGSGTRLTVV.

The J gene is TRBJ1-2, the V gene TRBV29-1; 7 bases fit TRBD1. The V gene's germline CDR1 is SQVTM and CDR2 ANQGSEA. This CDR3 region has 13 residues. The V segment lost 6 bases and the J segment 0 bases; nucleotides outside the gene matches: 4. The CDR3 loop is CSVRTGTNYGYTF. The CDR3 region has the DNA TGCAGCGTCCGGACAGGAACTAACTATGGCTACACCTTC.

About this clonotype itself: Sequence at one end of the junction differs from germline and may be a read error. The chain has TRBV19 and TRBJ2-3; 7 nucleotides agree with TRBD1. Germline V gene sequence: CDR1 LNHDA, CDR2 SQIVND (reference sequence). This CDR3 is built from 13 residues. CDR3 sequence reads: CASRPQGPDTQYF. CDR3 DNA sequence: TGCGCCAGTAGGCCACAGGGGCCAGATACGCAGTATTTT.

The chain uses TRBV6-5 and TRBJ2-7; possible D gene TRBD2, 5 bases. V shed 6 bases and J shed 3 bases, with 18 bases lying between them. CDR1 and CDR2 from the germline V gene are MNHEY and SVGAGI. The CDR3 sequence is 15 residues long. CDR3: CASSPEGVGSYEQYF. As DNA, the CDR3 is TGTGCCAGCAGCCCCGAAGGCGTGGGGAGCTACGAGCAGTACTTC.

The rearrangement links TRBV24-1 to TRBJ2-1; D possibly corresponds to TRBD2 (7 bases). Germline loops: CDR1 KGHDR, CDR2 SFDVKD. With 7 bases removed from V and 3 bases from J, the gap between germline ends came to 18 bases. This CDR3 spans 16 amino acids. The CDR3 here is CATRGGGGGYYNEQFF. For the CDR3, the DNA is TGTGCCACCAGGGGGGGCGGCGGGGGTTACTACAATGAGCAGTTCTTC.

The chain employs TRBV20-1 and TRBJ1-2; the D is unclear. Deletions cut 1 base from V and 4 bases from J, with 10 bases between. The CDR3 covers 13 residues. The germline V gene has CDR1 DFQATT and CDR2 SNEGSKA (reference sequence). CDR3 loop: CSARALLGYGYTF. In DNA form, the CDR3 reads TGCAGTGCTAGAGCCCTACTGGGCTATGGCTACACCTTC.

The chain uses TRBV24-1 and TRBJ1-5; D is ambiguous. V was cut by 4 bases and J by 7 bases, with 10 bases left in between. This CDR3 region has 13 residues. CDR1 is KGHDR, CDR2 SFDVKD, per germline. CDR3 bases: TGTGCCACCAGTGAGGCCGGTGGACAGCCCCAGCATTTT. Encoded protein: CATSEAGGQPQHF.

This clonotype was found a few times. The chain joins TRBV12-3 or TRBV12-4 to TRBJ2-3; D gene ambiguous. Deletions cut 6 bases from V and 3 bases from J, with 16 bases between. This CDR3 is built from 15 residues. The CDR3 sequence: CASRTRYDKTDTQYF. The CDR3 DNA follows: TGTGCCAGCAGAACCCGATATGATAAGACAGATACGCAGTATTTT.

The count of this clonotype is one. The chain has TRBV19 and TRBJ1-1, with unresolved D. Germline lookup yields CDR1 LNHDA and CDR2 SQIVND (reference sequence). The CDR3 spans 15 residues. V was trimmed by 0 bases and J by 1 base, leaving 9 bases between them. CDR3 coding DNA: TGTGCCAGTAGTATAGATCTGAACGCGAACACTGAAGCTTTCTTT. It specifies CASSIDLNANTEAFF.

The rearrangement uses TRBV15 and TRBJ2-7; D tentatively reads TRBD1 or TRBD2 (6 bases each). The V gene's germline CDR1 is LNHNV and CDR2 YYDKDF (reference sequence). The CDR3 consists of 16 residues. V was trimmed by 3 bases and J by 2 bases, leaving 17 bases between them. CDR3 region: CATSRNGGGNAYEQYF. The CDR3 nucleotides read TGTGCCACCAGCAGGAATGGGGGCGGGAACGCCTACGAGCAGTACTTC.

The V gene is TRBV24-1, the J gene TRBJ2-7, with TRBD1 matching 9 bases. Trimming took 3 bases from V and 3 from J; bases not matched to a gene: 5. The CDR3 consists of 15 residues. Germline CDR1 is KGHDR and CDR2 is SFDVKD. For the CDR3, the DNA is TGTGCCACCAGTGATCCGGGACAGGGTAACTACGAGCAGTACTTC. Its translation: CATSDPGQGNYEQYF.

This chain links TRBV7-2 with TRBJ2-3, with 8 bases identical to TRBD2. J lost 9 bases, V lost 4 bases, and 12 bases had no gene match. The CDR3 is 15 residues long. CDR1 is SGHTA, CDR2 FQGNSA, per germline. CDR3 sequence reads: CASSSVAVSGDTQYF. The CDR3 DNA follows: TGTGCCAGCAGCTCAGTAGCCGTTAGCGGGGACACGCAGTATTTT. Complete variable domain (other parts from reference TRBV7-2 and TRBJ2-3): GAGVSQSPSNKVTEKGKDVELRCDPISGHTALYWYRQSLGQGLEFLIYFQGNSAPDKSGLPSDRFSAERTGGSVSTLTIQRTQQEDSAVYLCASSSVAVSGDTQYFGPGTRLTVL.

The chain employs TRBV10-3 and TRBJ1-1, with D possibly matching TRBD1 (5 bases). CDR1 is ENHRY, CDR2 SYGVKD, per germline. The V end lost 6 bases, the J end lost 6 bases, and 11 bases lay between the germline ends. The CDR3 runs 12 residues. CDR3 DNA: TGTGCCATCAGATCAGGGAGCGCTGAAGCTTTCTTT. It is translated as CAIRSGSAEAFF.

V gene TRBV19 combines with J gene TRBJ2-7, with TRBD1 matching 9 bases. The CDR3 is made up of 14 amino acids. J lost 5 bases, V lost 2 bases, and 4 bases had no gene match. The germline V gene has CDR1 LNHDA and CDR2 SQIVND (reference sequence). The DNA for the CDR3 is TGTGCCAGTAGTATATCGACAGGGGGGAACGAGCAGTACTTC. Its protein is CASSISTGGNEQYF.

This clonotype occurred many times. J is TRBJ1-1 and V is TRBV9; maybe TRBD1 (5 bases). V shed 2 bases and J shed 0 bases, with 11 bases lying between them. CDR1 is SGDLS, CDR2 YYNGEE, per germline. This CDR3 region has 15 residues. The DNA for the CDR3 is TGTGCCAGCAGCGTGGGCGGGGGAGTGAACACTGAAGCTTTCTTT. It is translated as CASSVGGGVNTEAFF.

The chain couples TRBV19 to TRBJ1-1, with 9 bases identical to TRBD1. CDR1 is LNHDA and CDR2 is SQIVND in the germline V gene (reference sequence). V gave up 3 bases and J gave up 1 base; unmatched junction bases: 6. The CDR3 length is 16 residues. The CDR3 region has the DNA TGTGCCAGTAGTATCCGACAGGGGGTAACGAACACTGAAGCTTTCTTT. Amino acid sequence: CASSIRQGVTNTEAFF.